This T cell receptor beta chain appears in the sequencing data of a study of blood T cells in healthy people across ages. General study findings and limits: Donors of long life had a larger count of naive CD4+ cells and greater diversity than aged donors.

A sample-barcoded 5' primer and a J-beta primer mix were used in a second PCR of about 7 to 12 cycles. The template-switch adaptor was a 5' adaptor with 12 random nucleotides. It tagged each cDNA molecule. TCRdb itself ran the 5' RACE reads through MiXCR, one entry per CDR3 protein. This repertoire shows over 1,500,000 distinct CDR3 sequences, about 50% found once; its top ten account for over 2%. A note on this clonotype: Its antigen is not identified.

Trimming took off 5 bases at V and 6 bases at J, with 17 bases between the two ends. Germline CDR1 reads SGHTA; CDR2 reads FQGNSA. CDR3 length: 14 amino acids. The chain couples TRBV7-2 to TRBJ2-7; D might be TRBD2 (7 bases). The specimen was blood. This TCR was recovered from a middle-aged woman in good health. CDR3 in amino acids: CASSPRGGGGEQYF. The CDR3 DNA reads TGTGCCAGCAGCCCCCGAGGGGGGGGAGGCGAGCAGTACTTC. The whole variable domain, filled in from reference TRBV7-2 and TRBJ2-7, reads GAGVSQSPSNKVTEKGKDVELRCDPISGHTALYWYRQSLGQGLEFLIYFQGNSAPDKSGLPSDRFSAERTGGSVSTLTIQRTQQEDSAVYLCASSPRGGGGEQYFGPGTRLTVT.